This TCR beta chain is drawn from a study of shared T cell receptors in the human thymus. TCRdb's table, derived via immunoSEQ multiplex PCR, lists solely in-frame clones and lacks some. The repertoire holds almost 550,000 clones, with approximately 80% as singletons. In this sample, this clone turned up a few times. The CDR3 loop spans 13 amino acids. V lost 5 bases and J 4 bases, leaving 12 bases between the germline ends. Germline CDR1 and CDR2: SGHRS and YFSETQ. These same data were also listed under a study on human thymus T cells. This second study says: The thymus was resected at corrective cardiac surgery.

This chain joins TRBV5-1 and TRBJ2-5; no clear D gene. Sequenced sample: thymocytes. This sequence originates from a boy under three years old with a congenital heart defect. The chain's CDR3 is CASRTAVGETQYF. The DNA of the CDR3 is TGCGCCAGCAGAACCGCGGTTGGAGAGACCCAGTACTTC.